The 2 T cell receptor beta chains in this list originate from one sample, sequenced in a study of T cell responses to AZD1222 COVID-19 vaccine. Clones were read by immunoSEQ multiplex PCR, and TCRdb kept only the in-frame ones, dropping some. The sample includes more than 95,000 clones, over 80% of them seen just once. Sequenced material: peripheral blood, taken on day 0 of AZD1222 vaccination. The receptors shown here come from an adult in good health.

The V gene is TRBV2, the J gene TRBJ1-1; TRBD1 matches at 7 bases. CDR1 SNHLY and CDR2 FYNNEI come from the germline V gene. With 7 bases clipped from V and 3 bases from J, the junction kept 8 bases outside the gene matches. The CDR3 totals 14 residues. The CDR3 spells CASNYRGSDTEAFF. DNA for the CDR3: TGTGCCAGCAACTACAGGGGTTCGGACACTGAAGCTTTCTTT.

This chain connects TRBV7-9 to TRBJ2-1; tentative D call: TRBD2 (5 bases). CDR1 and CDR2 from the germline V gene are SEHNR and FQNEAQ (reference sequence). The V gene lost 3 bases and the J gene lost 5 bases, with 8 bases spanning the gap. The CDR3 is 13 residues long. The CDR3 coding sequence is TGTGCCAGCAGCTTTGGACTGCACAATGAGCAGTTCTTC. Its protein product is CASSFGLHNEQFF.